This record looks at one T cell receptor (beta chain) sequence and its context. This record belongs to a study of blood T cell repertoires in COVID-19. Overall study: COVID-19 samples, acute and convalescent, were from the United States, Italy and Spain. PBMCs, B-cell-depleted T cells, or T cells were the source of the cDNA or gDNA that made up the material.

This CDR3 spans 15 amino acids. The germline gives CDR1 KGHSH, CDR2 LQKENI. Losses at the gene ends were 4 bases for V and 2 bases for J; bases not matched to a gene: 6. The authors' processing: Estimation of nucleated cell counts relied on the amplification of reference gene primers. Here immunoSEQ multiplex PCR was the method, and the copy in TCRdb shows in-frame clones only, minus some. That table supplies the V and J calls and clone size; D and trimming were determined from the DNA. The data contain around 56,000 clones, about 86% of them singletons. Sequencing was performed on peripheral blood. The chain joins TRBV18 to TRBJ2-3; TRBD1 aligns across 7 bases. This TCR derives from a woman aged 80 or over with active or convalescent COVID-19. The CDR3 nucleotides are TGTGCCAGCTCACTTCGACAGGGCTCCACAGATACGCAGTATTTT. Translation: CASSLRQGSTDTQYF.